The rows below give T cell receptor beta chains drawn from one sample of a study of blood T cell repertoires in COVID-19. Libraries were prepared by immunoSEQ multiplex PCR; TCRdb keeps only in-frame clonotypes and omits some of them. In the table there are 150,000 to 200,000 clones, roughly four fifths of which are singletons. The material sequenced was PBMCs or T cells enriched from blood (not recorded which). The receptors here all came from a man in his forties who had recovered from COVID-19. CDR3s include the opening cysteine and the closing phenylalanine or tryptophan. D genes are given only for firm matches. Not all rows give a size; the values are once, few, many and, for expanded clones, a class.

J gene | V gene | clone size | D gene | CDR3 protein | CDR3 DNA
TRBJ1-5 | TRBV6-5 | NA | NA | CAIEPGGFGNQPQHF | TGTGCCATAGAACCCGGGGGTTTTGGCAATCAGCCCCAGCATTTT
TRBJ2-3 | TRBV15 | once | TRBD2 | CATSRDTGRDTQYF | TGTGCCACCAGCAGAGATACCGGGAGGGATACGCAGTATTTT
TRBJ2-7 | TRBV10-3 | NA | NA | CAISAGAYEQYF | TGTGCCATCAGTGCAGGGGCCTACGAGCAGTACTTC
TRBJ1-5 | TRBV19 | NA | NA | CASSITGQGRQPQHF | TGTGCCAGTAGTATTACAGGTCAAGGGCGTCAGCCCCAGCATTTT
TRBJ1-6 | TRBV28 | NA | TRBD1 | CASRPLTGTGVNSPLHF | TGTGCCAGCAGGCCTCTTACTGGGACAGGGGTCAATTCACCCCTCCACTTT
TRBJ2-5 | TRBV7-9 | NA | NA | CASSLISGGPQETQYF | TGTGCCAGCAGCTTAATCTCCGGGGGACCACAAGAGACCCAGTACTTC
TRBJ2-3 | TRBV5-1 | NA | NA | CASSLATSHDTDTQYF | TGCGCCAGCAGCTTGGCGACTTCCCATGACACAGATACGCAGTATTTT
TRBJ1-6 | TRBV25-1 | many | TRBD1 | CASSFMGQVDNSPLHF | TGTGCCAGCAGTTTCATGGGACAGGTCGATAATTCACCCCTCCACTTT
TRBJ1-1 | TRBV5-5 | NA | TRBD1 | CASSPLQGAGAFF | TGTGCCAGCAGCCCCTTACAGGGGGCGGGGGCTTTCTTT
TRBJ1-1 | TRBV18 | NA | NA | CASSLGPGAEAFF | TGTGCCAGCTCACTCGGGCCGGGAGCTGAAGCTTTCTTT
TRBJ1-1 | TRBV5-4 | NA | TRBD1 | CASSQGQERRTEAFF | TGTGCCAGCAGCCAAGGACAGGAGAGGAGGACTGAAGCTTTCTTT
TRBJ1-1 | TRBV27 | NA | TRBD1 | CASRFRDRGLSDTEAFF | TGTGCCAGCAGGTTCCGGGACAGGGGGCTTTCGGACACTGAAGCTTTCTTT
TRBJ2-2 | TRBV10-1 | few | NA | CASSDRYNTGELFF | TGCGCCAGCAGTGACCGCTATAACACCGGGGAGCTGTTTTTT
TRBJ1-2 | TRBV5-4 | NA | NA | CASSGGVTNYGYTF | TGTGCCAGCAGCGGAGGGGTTACTAACTATGGCTACACCTTC
TRBJ2-2 | TRBV19 | few | TRBD2 | CASLPNWTSGDKTNTGELFF | TGTGCCAGCCTACCGAATTGGACTAGCGGAGATAAAACGAACACCGGGGAGCTGTTTTTT
TRBJ2-7 | TRBV5-6 | NA | NA | CASSPPASYEQYF | TGTGCCAGCAGCCCTCCTGCGAGCTACGAGCAGTACTTC
TRBJ2-1 | TRBV7-9 | NA | TRBD1 | CASSSRGTGSSYNEQFF | TGTGCCAGCAGCTCCAGGGGGACGGGAAGCTCCTACAATGAGCAGTTCTTC
TRBJ2-7 | TRBV11-3 | NA | TRBD1 | CASSQGDHYEQYF | TGTGCCAGCAGTCAGGGGGACCACTACGAGCAGTACTTC
TRBJ2-7 | TRBV7-8 | NA | TRBD2 | CASSLGLAGGFLPYEQYF | TGTGCCAGCAGCTTGGGACTAGCGGGGGGGTTCCTCCCCTACGAGCAGTACTTC